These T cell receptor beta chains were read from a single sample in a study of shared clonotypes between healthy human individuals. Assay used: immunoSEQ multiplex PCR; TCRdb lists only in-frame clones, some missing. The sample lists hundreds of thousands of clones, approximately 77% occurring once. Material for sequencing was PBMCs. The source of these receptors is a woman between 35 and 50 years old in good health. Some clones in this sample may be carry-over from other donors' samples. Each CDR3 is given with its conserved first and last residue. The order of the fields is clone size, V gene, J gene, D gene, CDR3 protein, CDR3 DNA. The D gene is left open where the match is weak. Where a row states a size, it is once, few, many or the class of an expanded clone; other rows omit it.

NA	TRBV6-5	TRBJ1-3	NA	CASRSHFSGNTIYF	TGTGCCAGCAGATCACACTTCTCTGGAAACACCATATATTTT
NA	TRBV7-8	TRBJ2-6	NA	CASSEVGHPVMGANVLTF	TGTGCCAGCAGCGAAGTGGGACACCCAGTGATGGGGGCCAACGTCCTGACTTTC
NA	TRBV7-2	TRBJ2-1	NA	CASSRQTTYDNEQFF	TGTGCCAGCAGCAGACAGACAACCTATGACAATGAGCAGTTCTTC
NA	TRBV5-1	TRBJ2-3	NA	CASRVSTDTQYF	TGCGCCAGCAGGGTGAGCACAGATACGCAGTATTTT
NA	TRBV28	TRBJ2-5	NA	CASSRTGTRYF	TGTGCCAGCAGCCGAACCGGGACCCGGTACTTC
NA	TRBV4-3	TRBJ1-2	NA	CASSQDLGYGYTF	TGCGCCAGCAGCCAAGATTTGGGGTATGGCTACACCTTC
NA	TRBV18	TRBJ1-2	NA	CASSPQSKVTNYGYTF	TGTGCCAGCTCACCTCAAAGCAAGGTTACTAACTATGGCTACACCTTC
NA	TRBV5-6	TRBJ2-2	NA	CASSLVEFGDTGELFF	TGTGCCAGCAGCTTGGTTGAGTTTGGGGACACCGGGGAGCTGTTTTTT
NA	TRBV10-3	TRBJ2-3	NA	CATGVSRMTDTQYF	TGTGCCACTGGAGTATCGCGAATGACAGATACGCAGTATTTT
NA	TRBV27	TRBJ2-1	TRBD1	CASSLSGTGIPYNEQFF	TGTGCCAGCAGTTTATCCGGGACAGGGATCCCCTACAATGAGCAGTTCTTC
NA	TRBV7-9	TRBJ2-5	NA	CASSLQGETQYF	TGTGCCAGCAGCTTACAAGGGGAGACCCAGTACTTC
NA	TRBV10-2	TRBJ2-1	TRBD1	CASSESRDRGRGEQFF	TGCGCCAGCAGTGAGTCGAGGGACAGGGGAAGGGGTGAGCAGTTCTTC
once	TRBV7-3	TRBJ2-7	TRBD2	CASSGGSGTSYEQYF	TGTGCCAGCAGCGGAGGGAGCGGGACCTCCTACGAGCAGTACTTC
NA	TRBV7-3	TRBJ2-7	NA	CASSLHREAYEQYF	TGTGCCAGCAGCTTACACAGGGAGGCCTACGAGCAGTACTTC
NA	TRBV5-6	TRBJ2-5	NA	CASSFVGGRRETQYF	TGTGCCAGCAGCTTCGTCGGGGGCCGGAGGGAGACCCAGTACTTC
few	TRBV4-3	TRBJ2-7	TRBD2	CASSPGLAGEYEQYF	TGCGCCAGCAGCCCCGGACTAGCGGGAGAGTACGAGCAGTACTTC
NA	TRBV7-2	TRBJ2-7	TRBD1	CASSQWTGASSYEQYF	TGTGCCAGCAGCCAGTGGACAGGGGCTAGCTCCTACGAGCAGTACTTC
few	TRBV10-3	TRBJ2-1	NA	CAISESLAPGEQFF	TGTGCCATCAGTGAGTCGCTCGCCCCAGGTGAGCAGTTCTTC
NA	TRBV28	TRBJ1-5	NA	CASSLTSSSNQPQHF	TGTGCCAGCAGTTTAACCAGCTCAAGCAATCAGCCCCAGCATTTT
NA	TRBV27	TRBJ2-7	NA	CASSLQTGAPYEQYF	TGTGCCAGCAGTTTACAAACAGGAGCCCCCTACGAGCAGTACTTC
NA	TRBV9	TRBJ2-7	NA	CASSAGFGREQYF	TGTGCCAGCAGCGCCGGATTCGGGCGCGAGCAGTACTTC
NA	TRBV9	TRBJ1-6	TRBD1	CASSVTGGNSPLHF	TGTGCCAGCAGCGTGACAGGGGGTAATTCACCCCTCCACTTT
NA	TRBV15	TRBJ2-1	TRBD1	CATSTDRGVYEQFF	TGTGCCACCAGCACGGACAGGGGGGTATATGAGCAGTTCTTC
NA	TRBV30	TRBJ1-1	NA	CAWSVRGNTEAFF	TGTGCCTGGAGTGTACGGGGGAACACTGAAGCTTTCTTT
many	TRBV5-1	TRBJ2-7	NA	CASSAYSASSYEQYF	TGCGCCAGCAGCGCATACAGCGCGAGCTCCTACGAGCAGTACTTC
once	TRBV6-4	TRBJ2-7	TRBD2	CASSDSATQRGYEQYF	TGTGCCAGCAGTGACTCTGCGACTCAGCGGGGCTACGAGCAGTACTTC
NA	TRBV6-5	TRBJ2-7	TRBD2	CASSSLAGVREQYF	TGTGCCAGCAGTTCTTTAGCGGGAGTGCGGGAGCAGTACTTC
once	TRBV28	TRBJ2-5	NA	CASSFWSTQGTQYF	TGTGCCAGCAGTTTTTGGTCTACTCAGGGGACCCAGTACTTC
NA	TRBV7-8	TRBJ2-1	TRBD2	CASSPRTSSANEQFF	TGTGCCAGCAGCCCGCGGACTAGCAGTGCCAACGAGCAGTTCTTC
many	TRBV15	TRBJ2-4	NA	CATSRVGQNIQYF	TGTGCCACCAGCAGAGTAGGGCAGAACATTCAGTACTTC
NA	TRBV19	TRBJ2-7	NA	CASSILDGLSSYEQYF	TGTGCCAGTAGTATTCTGGACGGCTTGAGCTCCTACGAGCAGTACTTC
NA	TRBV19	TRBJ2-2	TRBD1	CASSKDREVGELFF	TGTGCCAGTAGTAAGGACAGGGAGGTCGGGGAGCTGTTTTTT
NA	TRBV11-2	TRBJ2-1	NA	CASSPGRGAGKVNEQFF	TGTGCCAGCAGCCCAGGCCGGGGCGCGGGAAAGGTGAATGAGCAGTTCTTC
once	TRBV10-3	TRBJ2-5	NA	CASSEAEGGLGTQYF	TGTGCCAGCAGTGAAGCGGAGGGGGGGTTAGGGACCCAGTACTTC
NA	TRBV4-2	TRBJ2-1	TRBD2	CASSHLGVAGGYEQFF	TGTGCCAGCAGCCATCTCGGGGTAGCGGGAGGGTATGAGCAGTTCTTC
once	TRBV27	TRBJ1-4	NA	CASSADSRQKLFF	TGTGCCAGCAGTGCGGACAGCCGCCAGAAACTGTTTTTT
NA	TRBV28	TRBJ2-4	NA	CASSLSGTAKNIQYF	TGTGCCAGCAGTTTATCCGGGACAGCCAAAAACATTCAGTACTTC
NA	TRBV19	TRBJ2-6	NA	CASSIDHRSSGANVLTF	TGTGCCAGTAGTATAGACCACAGGAGCTCTGGGGCCAACGTCCTGACTTTC
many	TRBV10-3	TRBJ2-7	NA	CAISAQGGEQYF	TGTGCCATCAGTGCCCAGGGCGGGGAGCAGTACTTC
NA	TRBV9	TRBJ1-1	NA	CASSVAPGGTEAFF	TGTGCCAGCAGCGTAGCTCCTGGGGGCACTGAAGCTTTCTTT
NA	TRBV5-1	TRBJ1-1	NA	CASSLVSRGGTEAFF	TGCGCCAGCAGCTTGGTCAGTAGGGGAGGCACTGAAGCTTTCTTT
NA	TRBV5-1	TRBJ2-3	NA	CASSLRESSGDTQYF	TGCGCCAGCAGCCTCCGGGAGTCCTCAGGCGATACGCAGTATTTT
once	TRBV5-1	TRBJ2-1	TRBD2	CASGTSGRAYNEQFF	TGCGCCAGCGGGACTAGCGGGAGGGCCTACAATGAGCAGTTCTTC
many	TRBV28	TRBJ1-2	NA	CASSPPVDRAGYTF	TGTGCCAGCAGTCCCCCTGTGGACAGAGCTGGCTACACCTTC
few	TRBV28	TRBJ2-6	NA	CASSLGALGLTF	TGTGCCAGCAGTTTAGGGGCCTTGGGACTGACTTTC
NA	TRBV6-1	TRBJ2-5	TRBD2	CASSEASGKQETQYF	TGTGCCAGCAGTGAAGCTAGCGGGAAGCAAGAGACCCAGTACTTC
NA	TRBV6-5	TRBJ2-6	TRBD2	CASSYAGVGANVLTF	TGTGCCAGCAGTTACGCGGGGGTTGGGGCCAACGTCCTGACTTTC